Detailed here is one TCR beta chain. Its specificity is not known. Other DNA sequences from this sample encode an identical CDR3 as well. The table came from immunoSEQ multiplex PCR; TCRdb's copy has only in-frame clones and leaves some out. The table has roughly 1,600,000 clones, approximately 98.5% seen once. Deletions cut 1 base from V and 4 bases from J, with 5 bases between. The CDR3 loop spans 13 amino acids. CDR1 is SGHVS and CDR2 is FQNEAQ in the germline V gene. This entry belongs to a study of shared clonotypes between healthy human individuals. Study-wide points: Naive subsets typically showed greater estimated richness than memory subsets. Sorted-subset samples were not fully sequenced, rarefaction indicated.

This chain uses TRBV7-8 with TRBJ1-5; D gene uncertain. The receptor was derived from a man between 25 and 39 years old in good health. The sample taken for sequencing was naive CD4+ T cells sorted from blood. Specified subset: CD45RA+ positively selected. CDR3 coding DNA: TGTGCCAGCAGCTTAGTTGTGAATCAGCCCCAGCATTTT. Translation: CASSLVVNQPQHF.